Sequencing of this TCR beta chain was carried out in a study of cytomegalovirus exposure and HLA in healthy donors. Study-level findings and limits: Specific recognition of CMV antigens was confirmed in vitro for a few chains (all CMV-associated).

Profiling relied on immunoSEQ multiplex PCR, and the TCRdb table lists in-frame clones only, not all of them. The sample records more than 85,000 clones, roughly 90% being singletons. Concerning this clone itself: Its antigen is undetermined.

Germline V lookup: CDR1 MNHEY, CDR2 SVGAGI. The CDR3 is made up of 14 amino acids. Trimming took 8 bases from V and 3 from J; bases not matched to a gene: 7. The rearrangement joins TRBV6-5 to TRBJ2-3; 8 nucleotides agree with TRBD2. The sequenced sample was PBMCs. This sequence was found in a woman younger than 30 in good health and CMV-seronegative. CDR3 sequence: CASARGGRTDTQYF. The CDR3 bases are TGTGCCAGCGCGCGCGGGGGGAGGACAGATACGCAGTATTTT.